These T cell receptor beta chains were read from a single sample in a study of spatial heterogeneity in lung cancer. A single record per CDR3 protein comes from TCRdb applying MiXCR to the 5' RACE reads. Of some 21,000 distinct CDR3 sequences detected, around 4.3% appear once; the ten largest clones hold around 7.4%. The input for sequencing was PBMCs, taken at surgery. These receptors were collected from a male donor with early-stage non-small cell lung cancer. The CDR3 runs from the conserved cysteine through the conserved F or W.

V,J,CDR3
TRBV7-2,TRBJ2-1,CASSFLAGGSTSNDEQFF
TRBV7-6,TRBJ1-2,CASSLDGGYHGYTF
TRBV5-1,TRBJ2-1,CASSFQVNNEQFF
TRBV11-2,TRBJ1-1,CASSSRDRDDTEAFF
TRBV3-1,TRBJ1-4,CASSQDVTGGSEKLFF
TRBV18,TRBJ1-2,CASSLHPRTGYYGYTF
TRBV5-1,TRBJ2-3,CASSLGDSLTDTQYF
TRBV6-5,TRBJ1-1,CASSYGGQQGTEAFF
TRBV28,TRBJ2-3,CASRTGGTDTQYF
TRBV30,TRBJ1-1,CAWNMNTEAFF
TRBV29-1,TRBJ2-6,CSVETRGGNPLSGANVLTF
TRBV12-3/TRBV12-4,TRBJ2-2,CASSFLGGTGELFF
TRBV28,TRBJ1-2,CASSSPGAGAFYGYTF
TRBV28,TRBJ2-7,CASRPVPGQGFYEQYF
TRBV12-5,TRBJ1-5,CASGLGRLNQPQHF
TRBV12-1,TRBJ2-1,CASSFVPLGGLEQFF